This paragraph covers one T cell receptor (beta chain) sequence. Antigen specificity is unknown. TCRdb ran MiXCR on the 5' RACE reads and lists one entry per CDR3 protein. The sample consists of 600,000 to 700,000 distinct CDR3 sequences, 21% of them appearing once. The sample belongs to a study of identical twins. Study-wide results and caveats: Insertions were fewer in abundant cord blood beta clonotypes, whereas memory repertoires showed none of this pattern.

Trimming pared 6 bases from V and 7 bases from J, leaving 22 bases between. CDR1 LNHDA and CDR2 SQIVND come from the germline V gene (reference sequence). CDR3 length equals 16 residues. The data were also submitted as part of a second study, on T cells expressing NK-cell markers. This second study says: Among CD8+ T cells from over 5 donors, dominant NKG2C+ clonotypes accounted for about 1.0-7.0%. Where several donors were concerned, these clonotypes also led the CD3+CD56-NKG2C+ fraction.

The sequence was collected from a young woman in good health. Specimen: PBMCs. The rearrangement uses TRBV19 and TRBJ2-1; D may match TRBD1 or TRBD2 (5 bases each). CDR3 coding DNA: TGTGCCAGTAGGACCGGGACGAGTCAGGTATTTAATGAGCAGTTCTTC. Translating gives CASRTGTSQVFNEQFF.